Sequencing of this T cell receptor beta chain was carried out in a study of shared clonotypes between healthy human individuals. Background on the study: Donor ages ranged 18 to 49 years: a couple of women, a few men.

The naive CD8 population came from CD45RO-negative cells selected for CCR7, without terminally differentiated effector memory CD45RA+ cells. The V end was cut by 8 bases, the J end by 4 bases, with 14 bases between. Germline V lookup: CDR1 MGHRA, CDR2 YSYEKL. The CDR3 is 14 residues long. TCRdb keeps only in-frame clones here, not all; method: immunoSEQ multiplex PCR. Altogether roughly 850,000 clones are present, 90% to 98% being singletons, with the ten largest covering over 0.2%. The rearrangement links TRBV4-1 to TRBJ1-4; D perhaps matches TRBD1 (5 bases). The receptor was derived from a young man in good health. The sample taken for sequencing was naive CD8+ T cells sorted from blood. The CDR3 DNA follows: TGCGCCAGCCAATCAAGGGACGGTAATGAAAAACTGTTTTTT. This gives the protein CASQSRDGNEKLFF.